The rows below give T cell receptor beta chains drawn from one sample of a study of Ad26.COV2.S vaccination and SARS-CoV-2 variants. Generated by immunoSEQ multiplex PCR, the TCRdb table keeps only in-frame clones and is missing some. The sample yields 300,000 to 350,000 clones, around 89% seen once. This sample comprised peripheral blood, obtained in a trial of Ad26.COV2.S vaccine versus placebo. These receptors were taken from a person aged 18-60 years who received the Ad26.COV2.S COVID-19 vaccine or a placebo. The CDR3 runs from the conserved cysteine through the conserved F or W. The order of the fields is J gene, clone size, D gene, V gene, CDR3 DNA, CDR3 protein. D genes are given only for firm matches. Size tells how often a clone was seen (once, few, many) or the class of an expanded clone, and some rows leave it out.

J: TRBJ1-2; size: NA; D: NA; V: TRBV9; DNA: TGTGCCAGCAGCGTAGCTCCCGACAGGAACTATGGCTACACCTTC; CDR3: CASSVAPDRNYGYTF
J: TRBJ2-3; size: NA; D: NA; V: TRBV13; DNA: TGTGCCAGCAGCCTCACGCCAGGAGCCCCAGATACGCAGTATTTT; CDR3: CASSLTPGAPDTQYF
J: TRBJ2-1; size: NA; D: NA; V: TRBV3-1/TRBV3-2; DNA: TGTGCCAGCAGCCAAGTCGGAGAGCCCGATACACCGTACAATGAGCAGTTCTTC; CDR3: CASSQVGEPDTPYNEQFF
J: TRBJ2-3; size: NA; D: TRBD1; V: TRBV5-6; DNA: TGTGCCAGCAGCCCAGGGGGCTTTGGCACAGATACGCAGTATTTT; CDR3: CASSPGGFGTDTQYF
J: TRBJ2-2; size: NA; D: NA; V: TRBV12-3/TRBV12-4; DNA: TGTGCCAGCAGTCCCGAGACCGGGGAGCTGTTTTTT; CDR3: CASSPETGELFF
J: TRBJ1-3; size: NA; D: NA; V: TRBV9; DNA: TGTGCCAGCAGCGGCAACACCATATATTTT; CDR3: CASSGNTIYF
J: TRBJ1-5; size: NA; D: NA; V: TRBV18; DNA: TGTGCCAGCTCACCGGGGAGGGCCTCTAATCAGCCCCAGCATTTT; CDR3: CASSPGRASNQPQHF
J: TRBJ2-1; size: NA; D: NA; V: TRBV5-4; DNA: TGTGCCAGCAGCTTGGACGCGGGTACCTACAATGAGCAGTTCTTC; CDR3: CASSLDAGTYNEQFF
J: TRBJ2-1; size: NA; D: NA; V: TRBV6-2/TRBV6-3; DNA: TGTGCCAGCAGTGTTTCGGGACGTCGTAATGAGCAGTTCTTC; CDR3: CASSVSGRRNEQFF
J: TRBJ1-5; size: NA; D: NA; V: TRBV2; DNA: TGTGCCAGCAGTGATCCCCCTCGGTCGGGCGATAGCAATCAGCCCCAGCATTTT; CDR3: CASSDPPRSGDSNQPQHF
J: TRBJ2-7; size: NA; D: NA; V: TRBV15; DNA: TGTGCCACCAGCAGAGATGGGGGTAGTATGAACCACGAGCAGTACTTC; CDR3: CATSRDGGSMNHEQYF
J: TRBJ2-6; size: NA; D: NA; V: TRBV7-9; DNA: TGTGCCAGCAGCCCAAGAAACTCTGGGGCCAACGTCCTGACTTTC; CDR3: CASSPRNSGANVLTF
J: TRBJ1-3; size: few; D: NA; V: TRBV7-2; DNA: TGTGCCAGCAGCGTTGACAGCTCTGGAAACACCATATATTTT; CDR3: CASSVDSSGNTIYF
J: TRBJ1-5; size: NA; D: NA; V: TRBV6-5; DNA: TGTGCCAGCAACCCCTGGGGATATAGCAATCAGCCCCAGCATTTT; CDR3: CASNPWGYSNQPQHF
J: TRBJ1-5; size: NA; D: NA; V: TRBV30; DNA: TGTGCCTGGAGTATGAGTCTAAATCAGCCCCAGCATTTT; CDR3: CAWSMSLNQPQHF
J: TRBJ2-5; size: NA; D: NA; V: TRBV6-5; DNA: TGTGCCAGCTCAAAGGGGCAACAAGAGACCCAGTACTTC; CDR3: CASSKGQQETQYF
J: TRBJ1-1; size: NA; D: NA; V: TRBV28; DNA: TGTGCCAGCAGTTTGAAAGTGCGTGGCACTGAAGCTTTCTTT; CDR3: CASSLKVRGTEAFF
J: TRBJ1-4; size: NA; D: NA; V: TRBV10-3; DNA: TGTGCCATCAGTGGTACAGGAACAACTAATGAAAAACTGTTTTTT; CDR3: CAISGTGTTNEKLFF
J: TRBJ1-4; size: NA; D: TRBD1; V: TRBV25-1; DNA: TGTGCCAGCAGTGACCCAGGACAGGGGGGCGAAAAACTGTTTTTT; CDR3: CASSDPGQGGEKLFF
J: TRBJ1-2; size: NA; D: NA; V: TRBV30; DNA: TGTGCCTGGAGTAATCGGGGGTTGCGGGTTGGCGGAAACTATGGCTACACCTTC; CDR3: CAWSNRGLRVGGNYGYTF
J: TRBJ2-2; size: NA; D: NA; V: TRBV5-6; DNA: TGTGCCAGCAGCTTGGCCGGGGGGAACACCGGGGAGCTGTTTTTT; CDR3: CASSLAGGNTGELFF
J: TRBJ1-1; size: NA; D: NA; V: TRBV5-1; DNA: TGCGCCAGCAGCTTGGGTCGGCAGGCTGAAGCTTTCTTT; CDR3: CASSLGRQAEAFF
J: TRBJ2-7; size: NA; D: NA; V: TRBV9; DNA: TGTGCCAGCAGCTCAGGGGTCGGGGGCGAGCAGTACTTC; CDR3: CASSSGVGGEQYF
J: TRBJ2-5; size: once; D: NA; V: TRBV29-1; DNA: TGCAGCGTTGAGAAAGGTTTGGGGACCCAGTACTTC; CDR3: CSVEKGLGTQYF
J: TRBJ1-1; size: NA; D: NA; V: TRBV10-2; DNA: TGCGCCAGCAGTGAGTTGGGGTTCACTGAAGCTTTCTTT; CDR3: CASSELGFTEAFF
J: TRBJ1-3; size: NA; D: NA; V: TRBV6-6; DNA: TGTGCCAGCAGTCTGGGAGGGGCAGGAAACACCATATATTTT; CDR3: CASSLGGAGNTIYF
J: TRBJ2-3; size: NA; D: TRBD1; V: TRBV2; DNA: TGTGCCAGCAGCAAGGACAGGGCAGGCACAGATACGCAGTATTTT; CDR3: CASSKDRAGTDTQYF
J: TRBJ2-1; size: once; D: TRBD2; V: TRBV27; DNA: TGTGCCAGCAGAGACTCTACTAGCGCTCTCAATGAGCAGTTCTTC; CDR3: CASRDSTSALNEQFF
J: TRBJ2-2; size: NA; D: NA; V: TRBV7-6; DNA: TGTGCCAGCAGTTTCGACTCGGGAACCCGCTTCAACACCGGGGAGCTGTTTTTT; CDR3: CASSFDSGTRFNTGELFF
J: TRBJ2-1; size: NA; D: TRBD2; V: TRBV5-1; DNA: TGCGCCAGCAGCTTTGGAGCGGGGGGCGCAGACAATGAGCAGTTCTTC; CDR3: CASSFGAGGADNEQFF
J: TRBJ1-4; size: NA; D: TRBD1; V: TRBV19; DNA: TGTGCCAGTACCAGAGACAGGGGAAGTGAAAAACTGTTTTTT; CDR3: CASTRDRGSEKLFF
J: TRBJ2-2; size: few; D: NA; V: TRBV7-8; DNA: TGTGCCAGCAGCCTGAACACCGGGGAGCTGTTTTTT; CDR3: CASSLNTGELFF
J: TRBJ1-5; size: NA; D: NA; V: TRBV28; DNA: TGTGCCAGCAGTTTAATGGGGGGGCCTAGCAATCAGCCCCAGCATTTT; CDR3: CASSLMGGPSNQPQHF
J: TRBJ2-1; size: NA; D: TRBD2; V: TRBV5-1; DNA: TGCGCCAGCAGCGAATATACTAGCGTATACAATGAGCAGTTCTTC; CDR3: CASSEYTSVYNEQFF
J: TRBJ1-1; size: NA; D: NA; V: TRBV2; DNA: TGTGCCAGCAGTGAAAGGGTTGGAACTGAAGCTTTCTTT; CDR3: CASSERVGTEAFF
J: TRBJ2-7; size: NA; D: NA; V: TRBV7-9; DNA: TGTGCCACCCAGATGGGCGGAGGGTACGAGCAGTACTTC; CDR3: CATQMGGGYEQYF
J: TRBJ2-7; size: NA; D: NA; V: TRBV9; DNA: TGTGCCAGCAGCGTAGCTCCCAGCTACGAGCAGTACTTC; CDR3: CASSVAPSYEQYF
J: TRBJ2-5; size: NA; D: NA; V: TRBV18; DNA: TGTGCCAGCTCACCAAGCCGGGGAGACCCACTCCAAGAGACCCAGTACTTC; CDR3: CASSPSRGDPLQETQYF
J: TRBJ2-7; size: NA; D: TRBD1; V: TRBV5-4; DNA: TGTGCCAGCAGCTTGGCCGGGACAGGGTTCTACGAGCAGTACTTC; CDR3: CASSLAGTGFYEQYF
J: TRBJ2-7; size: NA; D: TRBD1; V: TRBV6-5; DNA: TGTGCCAGCAGTTCCCGGGACAGCAATATCTACGAGCAGTACTTC; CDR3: CASSSRDSNIYEQYF
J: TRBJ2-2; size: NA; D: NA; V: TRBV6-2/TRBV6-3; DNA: TGTGCCAGCAGTTACAGTGGGCTGAACACCGGGGAGCTGTTTTTT; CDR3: CASSYSGLNTGELFF
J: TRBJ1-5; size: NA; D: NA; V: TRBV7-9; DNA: TGTGCCAGCAGCTTAGGGGGCCAGCCCCAGCATTTT; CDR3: CASSLGGQPQHF
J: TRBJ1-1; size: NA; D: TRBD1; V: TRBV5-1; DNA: TGCGCCAGCAGCGGGACAGGGCTGAACACTGAAGCTTTCTTT; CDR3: CASSGTGLNTEAFF
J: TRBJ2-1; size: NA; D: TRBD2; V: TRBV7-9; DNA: TGTGCCAGCAGAAAGACTAGCGGGCACTACAATGAGCAGTTCTTC; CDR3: CASRKTSGHYNEQFF
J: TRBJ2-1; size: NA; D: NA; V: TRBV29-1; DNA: TGCAGCGTCAAAGGGGGATCTACAGACAATGAGCAGTTCTTC; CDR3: CSVKGGSTDNEQFF
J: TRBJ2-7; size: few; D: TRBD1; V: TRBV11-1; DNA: TGTGCCAGCAGCTTCGGACAGGGAAAAGGCGAGCAGTACTTC; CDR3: CASSFGQGKGEQYF
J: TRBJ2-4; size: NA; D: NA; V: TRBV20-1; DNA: TGCAGTGCGACGGGCGCGGACATTCAGTACTTC; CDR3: CSATGADIQYF
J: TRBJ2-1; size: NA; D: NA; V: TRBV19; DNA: TGTGCCAGTAGTATAGGGACTTCGAATGAGCAGTTCTTC; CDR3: CASSIGTSNEQFF
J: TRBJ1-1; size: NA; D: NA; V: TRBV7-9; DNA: TGTGCCAGCAGCTTAGTGTCCGGGGGCGGTACTGAAGCTTTCTTT; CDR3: CASSLVSGGGTEAFF
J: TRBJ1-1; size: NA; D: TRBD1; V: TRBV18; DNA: TGTGCCAGCTCACTCTCAGGACAGGGGAATGAAGCTTTCTTT; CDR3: CASSLSGQGNEAFF
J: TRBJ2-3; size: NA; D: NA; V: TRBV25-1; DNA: TGTGCCAGCAGTGATACCTTGTACGGGACAGATACGCAGTATTTT; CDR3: CASSDTLYGTDTQYF
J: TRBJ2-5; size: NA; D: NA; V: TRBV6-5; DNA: TGTGCCAGCAGTTCCCTACCTGGGGGAATCCAAGAGACCCAGTACTTC; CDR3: CASSSLPGGIQETQYF
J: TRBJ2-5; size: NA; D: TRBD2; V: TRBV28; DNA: TGTGCCAGCAGCTCAGCGACTAGCGGGAGCCGGAGAGAGACCCAGTACTTC; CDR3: CASSSATSGSRRETQYF
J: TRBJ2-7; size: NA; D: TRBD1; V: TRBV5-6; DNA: TGTGCCAGCGCACAGGGGACCTCCTACGAGCAGTACTTC; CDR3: CASAQGTSYEQYF
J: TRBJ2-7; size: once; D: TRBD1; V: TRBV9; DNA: TGTGCCAGCAGCGCCGGGGACAGTAAGAGCTCCTACGAGCAGTACTTC; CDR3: CASSAGDSKSSYEQYF
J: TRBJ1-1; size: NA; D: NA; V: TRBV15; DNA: TGTGCCACCAGCAGAGATCGGGGTAGTGAAGCTTTCTTT; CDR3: CATSRDRGSEAFF
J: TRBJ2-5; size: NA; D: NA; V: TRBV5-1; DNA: TGCGCCAGCAGGGACACTCAAGAGACCCAGTACTTC; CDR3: CASRDTQETQYF
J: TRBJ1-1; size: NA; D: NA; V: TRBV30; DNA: TGTGCCTGGAGTGTAAGTGGGGAGAACACTGAAGCTTTCTTT; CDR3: CAWSVSGENTEAFF